Listed here are 18 T cell receptor beta chains from one sample, sequenced in a study of neurological immune-mediated disorders. Via MiXCR, TCRdb re-called the 5' RACE reads, giving one row per CDR3 protein. Of more than 75,000 distinct CDR3 sequences listed, around 3.5% are singletons. Sequencing used PBMCs. Receptors originate from a woman in her forties or fifties with multiple sclerosis.

This clonotype was seen at least ten times. The V gene is TRBV6-6, the J gene TRBJ2-5; 8 nucleotides align to TRBD1. The V gene's germline CDR1 is MNHNY and CDR2 SVGAGI (reference sequence). CDR3 length equals 17 residues. V lost 3 bases and J lost 5; bases outside the gene matches: 14. This CDR3 is CASSYPKTRGRRETQYF. The CDR3 coding sequence is TGTGCCAGCAGTTATCCTAAAACCAGGGGGCGAAGGGAGACCCAGTACTTC.

This clonotype was found many times. V usage is TRBV3-1 and J usage is TRBJ1-1, with D possibly TRBD1 on 6 matching bases. This CDR3 has 13 residues. Trimming stripped 0 bases from V and 9 bases from J, with 11 bases between. Germline CDR1 is LGHDT and CDR2 is YNNKEL (reference sequence). The CDR3 DNA reads TGTGCCAGCAGCCAAGATCCGGGGACACAAGCTTTCTTT. Protein product: CASSQDPGTQAFF.

This clonotype was recorded many times. The chain links TRBV6-5 to TRBJ2-2, with D maybe TRBD2 (6 bases). In germline, CDR1 is MNHEY, CDR2 SVGAGI. The CDR3 consists of 18 residues. V lost 0 bases to trimming and J lost 1 base, with 15 bases between them. The CDR3 sequence: CASSYSISGTLNTGELFF. Here the CDR3 DNA reads TGTGCCAGCAGTTACTCGATTAGTGGGACTCTGAACACCGGGGAGCTGTTTTTT.

The gene calls are TRBV9 and TRBJ2-5; D call uncertain. Per germline, CDR1 SGDLS and CDR2 YYNGEE. The V end was cut by 2 bases, the J end by 5 bases, with 22 bases between. The CDR3 contains 17 residues. CDR3: CASSVGSGFRVAETQYF. CDR3 coding DNA: TGTGCCAGCAGCGTGGGGTCCGGGTTCCGGGTGGCGGAGACCCAGTACTTC.

This clonotype has at least ten counts. The chain carries TRBV7-2 and TRBJ2-3; the D is unclear. Trimming cost V 0 bases and J 0 bases, with 7 bases left between them. CDR3 length equals 15 residues. Looked up from germline, CDR1 is SGHTA and CDR2 is FQGNSA. The CDR3 DNA reads as TGTGCCAGCAGCTTAGCTGAAACTAGCACAGATACGCAGTATTTT. As protein: CASSLAETSTDTQYF.

This clonotype was observed many times. The chain couples TRBV11-2 to TRBJ2-7; D may correspond to TRBD1 or TRBD2 (5 bases each). CDR3 length: 16 residues. V was cut by 5 bases and J by 2 bases, with 19 bases left in between. The germline V gene encodes CDR1 SGHAT and CDR2 FQNNGV. As DNA, the CDR3 is TGTGCCAGCAGCCGGAGGTCCGGGACGCAGACCTACGAGCAGTACTTC. The encoded protein is CASSRRSGTQTYEQYF.

This clonotype is categorized as medium-sized. The chain uses TRBV12-3 or TRBV12-4 and TRBJ2-3, with D hard to call. The CDR3 totals 11 residues. V was clipped by 6 bases and J by 2 bases, with 3 bases between them. The CDR3 here is CASSDTDTQYF. The CDR3 nucleotides read TGTGCCAGCAGCGACACAGATACGCAGTATTTT.

This clonotype was recorded many times. This chain connects TRBV7-6 to TRBJ2-7, with 14 bases matching TRBD2. In germline, CDR1 is SGHVS, CDR2 FNYEAQ. J lost 4 bases, V lost 5 bases, and 7 bases had no gene match. This CDR3 is built from 16 residues. CDR3 sequence: CASSPPGLAGAYEQYF. For the CDR3, the DNA is TGTGCCAGCAGCCCACCGGGACTAGCGGGGGCATACGAGCAGTACTTC.

Ten or more counts support this clonotype. CDR3 protein: CASRKSGTGHIHTQYF. CDR3 DNA: TGTGCCAGCAGGAAATCCGGGACAGGCCATATCCATACGCAGTATTTT. The rearrangement links TRBV21-1 to TRBJ2-3; TRBD1, as called in the table, went unchecked against the DNA. TRBV21-1 is shown as a pseudogene. CDR3 length: 16 amino acids.

This clonotype turned up a few times. CDR3 sequence reads: CASSLGDRTYEQYF. The CDR3 region has the DNA TGCGCCAGCAGCTTGGGGGACCGGACTTACGAGCAGTACTTC. The rearrangement joins TRBV5-1 to TRBJ2-7; D is possibly TRBD1 or TRBD2 (5 bases each). CDR3 length equals 14 residues. CDR1 and CDR2 (germline): SGHRS, YFSETQ. The ends were cut back, 0 bases at V and 4 bases at J, with 11 bases in the middle.

Many counts were recorded for this clonotype. V and J are TRBV11-2 and TRBJ1-2, with D unclear. CDR3 size: 14 residues. CDR1 and CDR2 from the germline V gene are SGHAT and FQNNGV. Trimming removed 1 base from V and 4 bases from J, with 10 bases in between. Here the CDR3 reads CASSLGGSSYGYTF. The DNA of the CDR3 is TGTGCCAGCAGCTTAGGAGGATCTAGCTATGGCTACACCTTC. The complete variable domain, with remaining parts taken from reference TRBV11-2 and TRBJ1-2, reads EAGVAQSPRYKIIEKRQSVAFWCNPISGHATLYWYQQILGQGPKLLIQFQNNGVVDDSQLPKDRFSAERLKGVDSTLKIQPAKLEDSAVYLCASSLGGSSYGYTFGSGTRLTVV.

This clonotype was seen many times. The chain employs TRBV7-2 and TRBJ2-3; 8 bases agree with TRBD2. The ends lost 1 base at V and 4 bases at J; junction bases unmatched: 7. The germline CDR1 and CDR2 sequences are SGHTA and FQGNSA. The CDR3 extends over 16 amino acids. The CDR3 region is CASSLDGSGVADTQYF. CDR3 nucleotide sequence: TGTGCCAGCAGCTTAGATGGTAGCGGGGTGGCAGATACGCAGTATTTT.

This clonotype has at least ten counts. The chain recombines TRBV20-1 with TRBJ2-1; 8 bases fit TRBD2. The CDR3 contains 17 residues. With V trimmed by 0 bases and J by 7 bases, 14 bases remained unmatched. Germline V gene lookup returns CDR1 DFQATT and CDR2 SNEGSKA (reference sequence). The CDR3 DNA reads as TGCAGTGCTAGAGACTCCCGGGGGCGGGGGGCCGGGAATGAGCAGTTCTTC. Translating gives CSARDSRGRGAGNEQFF.

This clonotype came up many times. The chain combines TRBV5-6 with TRBJ1-1; unclear D gene. This CDR3 is built from 12 residues. CDR1 and CDR2 (germline): SGHDT, YYEEEE. V gave up 2 bases and J gave up 1 base, with 3 bases separating them. The CDR3 DNA sequence: TGTGCCAGCAGCTTTTCGAACACTGAAGCTTTCTTT. Translating gives CASSFSNTEAFF.

In this sample, this clonotype turned up a few times. V gene TRBV20-1 combines with J gene TRBJ2-7, with 7 nucleotides matching TRBD1. Germline CDR1 is DFQATT and CDR2 is SNEGSKA (reference sequence). V lost 5 bases, J lost 6 bases, and 10 bases stayed unmatched. The CDR3 extends over 13 amino acids. CDR3 bases: TGCAGTGCTCCCGAGACAGGGCTCGGCGAGCAGTACTTC. Translating it yields CSAPETGLGEQYF.

This clonotype appeared many times. V gene TRBV7-9 combines with J gene TRBJ1-1; D is possibly TRBD1 (5 bases). Germline loops: CDR1 SEHNR, CDR2 FQNEAQ (reference sequence). V lost 7 bases and J lost 0, with 12 bases in between. The CDR3 has 14 amino acids. CDR3 DNA sequence: TGTGCCAGCACTCTCGCAGGGATGAACACTGAAGCTTTCTTT. Its translation: CASTLAGMNTEAFF. Variable domain in full (rest from reference TRBV7-9 and TRBJ1-1): DTGVSQNPRHKITKRGQNVTFRCDPISEHNRLYWYRQTLGQGPEFLTYFQNEAQLEKSRLLSDRFSAERPKGSFSTLEIQRTEQGDSAMYLCASTLAGMNTEAFFGQGTRLTVV.

This clonotype was seen many times. The chain links TRBV7-9 to TRBJ2-1; D is undetermined. Germline V gives CDR1 SEHNR, CDR2 FQNEAQ (reference sequence). The CDR3 is 11 residues long. With 8 bases removed from V and 10 bases from J, the gap between germline ends came to 12 bases. The CDR3 region is CASSPVYEQFF. The CDR3 bases are TGTGCCAGCTCCCCAGTATACGAGCAGTTCTTC. The whole variable domain, remainder taken from reference TRBV7-9 and TRBJ2-1, is DTGVSQNPRHKITKRGQNVTFRCDPISEHNRLYWYRQTLGQGPEFLTYFQNEAQLEKSRLLSDRFSAERPKGSFSTLEIQRTEQGDSAMYLCASSPVYEQFFGPGTRLTVL.

In its sample, this clonotype was seen many times. The chain uses TRBV9 and TRBJ1-1, with D possibly being TRBD1 (5 bases). The CDR3 contains 14 residues. CDR1 is SGDLS, CDR2 YYNGEE, per germline. Trimming took off 3 bases at V and 5 bases at J, with 14 bases between the two ends. This chain's CDR3 is CASSGGVRDTEAFF. In DNA form, the CDR3 reads TGTGCCAGCAGCGGGGGGGTGAGGGATACTGAAGCTTTCTTT.